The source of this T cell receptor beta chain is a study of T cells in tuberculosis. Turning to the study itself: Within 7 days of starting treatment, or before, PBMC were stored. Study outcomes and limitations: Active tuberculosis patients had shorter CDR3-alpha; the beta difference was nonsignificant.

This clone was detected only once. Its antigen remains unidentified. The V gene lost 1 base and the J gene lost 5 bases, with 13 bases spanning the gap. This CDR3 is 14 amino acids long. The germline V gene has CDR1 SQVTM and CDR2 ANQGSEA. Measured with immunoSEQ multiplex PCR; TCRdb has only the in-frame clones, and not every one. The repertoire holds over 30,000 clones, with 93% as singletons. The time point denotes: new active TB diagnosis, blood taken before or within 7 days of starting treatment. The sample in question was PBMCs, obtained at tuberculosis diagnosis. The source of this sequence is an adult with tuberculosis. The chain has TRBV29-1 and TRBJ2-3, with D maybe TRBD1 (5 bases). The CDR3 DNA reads TGCAGCGTTGAAGGGGCCTATCAGGGAGATACGCAGTATTTT. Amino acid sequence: CSVEGAYQGDTQYF.